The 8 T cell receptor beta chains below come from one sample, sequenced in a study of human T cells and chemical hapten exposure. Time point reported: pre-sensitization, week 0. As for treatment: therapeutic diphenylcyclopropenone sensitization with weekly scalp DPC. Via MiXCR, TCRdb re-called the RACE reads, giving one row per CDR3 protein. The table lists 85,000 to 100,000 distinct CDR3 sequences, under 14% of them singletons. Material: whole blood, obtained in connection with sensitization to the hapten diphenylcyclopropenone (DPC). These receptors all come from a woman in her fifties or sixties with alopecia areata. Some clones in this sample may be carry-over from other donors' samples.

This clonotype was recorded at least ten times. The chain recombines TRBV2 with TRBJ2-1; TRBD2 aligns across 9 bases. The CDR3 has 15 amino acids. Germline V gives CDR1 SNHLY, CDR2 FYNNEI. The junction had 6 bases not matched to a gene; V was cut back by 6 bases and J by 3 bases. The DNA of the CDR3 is TGTGCCAGCAGAGAGGGACTAGCCGTCTACAATGAGCAGTTCTTC. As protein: CASREGLAVYNEQFF.

For the CDR3, the DNA is TGTGCCAGCAGTTTAGGCGGGGCAGAAAATCAGCCCCAGCATTTT. Translating it yields CASSLGGAENQPQHF. J is TRBJ1-5 and V is TRBV27; D perhaps matches TRBD1 (5 bases). The CDR3 runs 15 residues. Trimming pared 2 bases from V and 4 bases from J, leaving 12 bases between. The germline V gene has CDR1 MNHEY and CDR2 SMNVEV (reference sequence).

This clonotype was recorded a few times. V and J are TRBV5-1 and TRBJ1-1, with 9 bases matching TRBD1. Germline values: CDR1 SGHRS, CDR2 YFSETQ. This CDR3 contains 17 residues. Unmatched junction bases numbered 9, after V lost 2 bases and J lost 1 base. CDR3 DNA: TGCGCCAGCAGCTTCCGGGACAGGGAAGGGAAGAACACTGAAGCTTTCTTT. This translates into CASSFRDREGKNTEAFF.

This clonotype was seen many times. CDR3 sequence reads: CASSLGPGGAGGYTF. In DNA, the CDR3 is TGTGCCAGCAGCTTAGGGCCCGGGGGCGCTGGTGGCTACACCTTC. The rearrangement links TRBV7-6 to TRBJ1-2; tentative D call: TRBD1 (6 bases). Trimming stripped 1 base from V and 7 bases from J, with 16 bases between. Per the germline V gene, CDR1 is SGHVS and CDR2 is FNYEAQ. CDR3 length: 15 residues.

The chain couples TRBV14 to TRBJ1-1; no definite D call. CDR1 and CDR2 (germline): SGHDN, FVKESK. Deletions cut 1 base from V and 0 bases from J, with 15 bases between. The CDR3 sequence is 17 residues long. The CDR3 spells CASSQVRSSQMNTEAFF. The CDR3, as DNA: TGTGCCAGCAGCCAAGTTCGCTCCTCACAAATGAACACTGAAGCTTTCTTT.

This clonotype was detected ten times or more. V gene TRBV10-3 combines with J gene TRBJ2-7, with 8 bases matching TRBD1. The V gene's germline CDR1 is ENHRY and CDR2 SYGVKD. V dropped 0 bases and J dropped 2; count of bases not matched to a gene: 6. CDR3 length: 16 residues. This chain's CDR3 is CAISESKWTGTYEQYF. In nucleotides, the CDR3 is TGTGCCATCAGTGAGTCGAAATGGACAGGGACCTACGAGCAGTACTTC.

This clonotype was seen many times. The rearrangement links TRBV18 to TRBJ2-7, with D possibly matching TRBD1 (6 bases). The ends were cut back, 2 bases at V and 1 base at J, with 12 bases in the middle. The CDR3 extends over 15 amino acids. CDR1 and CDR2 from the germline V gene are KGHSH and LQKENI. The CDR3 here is CASSPEQGPSYEQYF. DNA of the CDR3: TGTGCCAGCTCACCAGAACAGGGCCCGTCCTACGAGCAGTACTTC.

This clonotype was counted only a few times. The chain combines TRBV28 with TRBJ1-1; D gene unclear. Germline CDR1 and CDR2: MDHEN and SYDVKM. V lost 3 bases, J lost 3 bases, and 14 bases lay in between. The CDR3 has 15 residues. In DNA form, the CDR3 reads TGTGCCAGCAGTTTGCGGGTGGTGGCACACACTGAAGCTTTCTTT. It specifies CASSLRVVAHTEAFF.